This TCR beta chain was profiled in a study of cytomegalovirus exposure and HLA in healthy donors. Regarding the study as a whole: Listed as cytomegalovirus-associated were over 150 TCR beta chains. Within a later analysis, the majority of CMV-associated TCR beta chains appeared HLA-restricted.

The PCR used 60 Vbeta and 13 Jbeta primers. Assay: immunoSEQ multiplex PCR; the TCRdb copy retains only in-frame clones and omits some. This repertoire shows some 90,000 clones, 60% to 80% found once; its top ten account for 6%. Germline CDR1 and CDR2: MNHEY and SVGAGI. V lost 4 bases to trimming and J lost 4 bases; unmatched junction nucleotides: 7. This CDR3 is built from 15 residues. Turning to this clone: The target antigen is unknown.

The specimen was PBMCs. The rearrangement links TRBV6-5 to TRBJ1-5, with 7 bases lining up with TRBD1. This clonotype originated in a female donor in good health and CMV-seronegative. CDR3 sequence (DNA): TGTGCCAGCAGTTTTCTTCCAGGGGGGAATCAGCCCCAGCATTTT. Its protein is CASSFLPGGNQPQHF.